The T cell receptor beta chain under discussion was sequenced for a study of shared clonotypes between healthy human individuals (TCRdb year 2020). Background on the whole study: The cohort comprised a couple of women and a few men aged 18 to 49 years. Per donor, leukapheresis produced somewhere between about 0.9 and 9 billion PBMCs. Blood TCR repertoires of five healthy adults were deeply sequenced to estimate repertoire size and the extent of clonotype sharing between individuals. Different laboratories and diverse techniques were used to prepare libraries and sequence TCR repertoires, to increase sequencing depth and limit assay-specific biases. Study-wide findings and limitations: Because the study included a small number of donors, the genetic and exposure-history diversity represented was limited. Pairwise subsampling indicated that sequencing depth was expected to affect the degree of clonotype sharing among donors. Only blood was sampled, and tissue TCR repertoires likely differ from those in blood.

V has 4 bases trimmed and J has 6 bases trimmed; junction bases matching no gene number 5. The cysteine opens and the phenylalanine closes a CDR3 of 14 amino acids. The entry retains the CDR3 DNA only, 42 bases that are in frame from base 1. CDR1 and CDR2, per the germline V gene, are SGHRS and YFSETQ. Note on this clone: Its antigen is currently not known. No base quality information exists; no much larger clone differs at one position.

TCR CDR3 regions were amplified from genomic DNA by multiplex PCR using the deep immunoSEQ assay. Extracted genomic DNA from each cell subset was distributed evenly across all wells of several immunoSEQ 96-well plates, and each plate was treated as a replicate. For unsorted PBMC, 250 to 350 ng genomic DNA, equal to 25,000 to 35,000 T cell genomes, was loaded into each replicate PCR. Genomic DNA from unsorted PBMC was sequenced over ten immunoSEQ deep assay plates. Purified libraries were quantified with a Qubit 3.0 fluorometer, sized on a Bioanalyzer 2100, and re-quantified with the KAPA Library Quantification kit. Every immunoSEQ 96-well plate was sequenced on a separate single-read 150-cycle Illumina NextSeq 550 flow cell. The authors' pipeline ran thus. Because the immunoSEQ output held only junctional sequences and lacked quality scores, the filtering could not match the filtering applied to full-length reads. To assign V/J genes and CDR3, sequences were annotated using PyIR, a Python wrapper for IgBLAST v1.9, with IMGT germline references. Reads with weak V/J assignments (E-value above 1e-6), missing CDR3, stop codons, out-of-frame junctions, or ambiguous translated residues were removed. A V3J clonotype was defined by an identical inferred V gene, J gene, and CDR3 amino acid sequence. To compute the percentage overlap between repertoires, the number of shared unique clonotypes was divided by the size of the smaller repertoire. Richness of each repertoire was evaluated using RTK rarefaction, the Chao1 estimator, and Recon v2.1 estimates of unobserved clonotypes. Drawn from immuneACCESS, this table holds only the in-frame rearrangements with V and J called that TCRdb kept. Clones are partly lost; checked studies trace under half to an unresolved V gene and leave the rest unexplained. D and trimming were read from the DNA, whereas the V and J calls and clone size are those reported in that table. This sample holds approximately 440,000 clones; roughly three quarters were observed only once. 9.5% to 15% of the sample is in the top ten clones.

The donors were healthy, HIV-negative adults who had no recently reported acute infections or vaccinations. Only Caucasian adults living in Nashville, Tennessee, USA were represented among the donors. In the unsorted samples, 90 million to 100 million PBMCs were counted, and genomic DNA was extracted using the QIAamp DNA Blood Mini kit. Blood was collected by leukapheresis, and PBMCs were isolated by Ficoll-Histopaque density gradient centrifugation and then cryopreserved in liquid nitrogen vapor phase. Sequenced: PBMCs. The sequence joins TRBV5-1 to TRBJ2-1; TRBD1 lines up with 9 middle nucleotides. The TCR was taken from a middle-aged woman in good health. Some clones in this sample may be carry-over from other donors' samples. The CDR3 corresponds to CASSQGQGPNEQFF. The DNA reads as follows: TGCGCCAGCAGCCAAGGACAGGGGCCCAATGAGCAGTTCTTC.